These T cell receptor beta chains were read from a single sample in a study of identical twins. TCRdb analysed the 5' RACE reads with MiXCR anew, one entry per CDR3 protein. The sample includes about 470,000 distinct CDR3 sequences, 20% to 25% seen only once; the top ten take about 2.7%. These data also featured in a second study, about T cells expressing NK-cell markers.

Source material: CD4+ T cells sorted from blood. The receptor set was obtained from a woman aged 18-30 years in good health. The CDR3 runs from the conserved cysteine through the conserved F or W. The order of the fields is D gene, V gene, clone size, J gene, CDR3 DNA, CDR3 protein. A D gene is named only where the DNA matches it firmly. Part of the rows lack a size; the others show once, few, many or a class for expanded clones.

d_gene: TRBD1
v_gene: TRBV20-1
abundance: few
j_gene: TRBJ2-1
CDR3nt: TGCAGTGCTACCCGGGACAGGGGATGGAATGAGCAGTTCTTC
CDR3aa: CSATRDRGWNEQFF

d_gene: TRBD1
v_gene: TRBV15
abundance: .
j_gene: TRBJ2-5
CDR3nt: TGTGCCACCAGCAGAGATCGGTCCGGGACAGGGACCCAGTACTTC
CDR3aa: CATSRDRSGTGTQYF

d_gene: .
v_gene: TRBV5-4
abundance: .
j_gene: TRBJ2-5
CDR3nt: TGTGCCAGCAGCGTCTCCCAAGAGACCCAGTACTTC
CDR3aa: CASSVSQETQYF

d_gene: .
v_gene: TRBV5-1
abundance: .
j_gene: TRBJ2-7
CDR3nt: TGCGCCAGCGGACTCGACGGAACCTACGAGCAGTACTTC
CDR3aa: CASGLDGTYEQYF

d_gene: .
v_gene: TRBV7-2
abundance: .
j_gene: TRBJ2-1
CDR3nt: TGTGCCAGCAGCTTAGTCCTTCAGGGTTTCTACAATGAGCAGTTCTTC
CDR3aa: CASSLVLQGFYNEQFF

d_gene: .
v_gene: TRBV5-1
abundance: few
j_gene: TRBJ2-3
CDR3nt: TGCGCCAGCAGTATCTCGCTGCAAAACACAGATACGCAGTATTTT
CDR3aa: CASSISLQNTDTQYF

d_gene: TRBD1
v_gene: TRBV5-1
abundance: .
j_gene: TRBJ1-2
CDR3nt: TGCGCCAGCAGCTGGGACAGTACCTATGGCTACACCTTC
CDR3aa: CASSWDSTYGYTF

d_gene: TRBD1
v_gene: TRBV27
abundance: few
j_gene: TRBJ2-5
CDR3nt: TGTGCCAGCAGTGGGGGGGGACAGGGAGTTCCATGGTGGTACTTC
CDR3aa: CASSGGGQGVPWWYF

d_gene: TRBD1
v_gene: TRBV6-1
abundance: few
j_gene: TRBJ1-2
CDR3nt: TGTGCCAGCAGCGTTTCGGGACAGGGGAATGGCTACACCTTC
CDR3aa: CASSVSGQGNGYTF

d_gene: .
v_gene: TRBV9
abundance: .
j_gene: TRBJ2-2
CDR3nt: TGTGCCAGCAGCGCCGAGGGGGCCGGGGAGCTGTTTTTT
CDR3aa: CASSAEGAGELFF

d_gene: .
v_gene: TRBV7-2
abundance: few
j_gene: TRBJ1-4
CDR3nt: TGTGCCAGCAGCTTAATGTCCACCCTTAATGAAAAACTGTTTTTT
CDR3aa: CASSLMSTLNEKLFF

d_gene: .
v_gene: TRBV3-1
abundance: few
j_gene: TRBJ2-7
CDR3nt: TGTGCCAGCAGCCAAGTTCTTTCCTACGAGCAGTACTTC
CDR3aa: CASSQVLSYEQYF

d_gene: .
v_gene: TRBV7-2
abundance: many
j_gene: TRBJ2-7
CDR3nt: TGTGCCAGCAGCTTAAGTGTGTCCTACGAGCAGTACTTC
CDR3aa: CASSLSVSYEQYF

d_gene: TRBD2
v_gene: TRBV6-1
abundance: .
j_gene: TRBJ2-3
CDR3nt: TGTGCCAGCAGTGAAGCGCTAGCGGGGGGGCCAGATACGCAGTATTTT
CDR3aa: CASSEALAGGPDTQYF

d_gene: .
v_gene: TRBV20-1
abundance: .
j_gene: TRBJ2-5
CDR3nt: TGCAGTGCTAGAGATCAGTTTCTGGCCGAGACCCAGTACTTC
CDR3aa: CSARDQFLAETQYF

d_gene: .
v_gene: TRBV4-2
abundance: few
j_gene: TRBJ1-6
CDR3nt: TGTGCCAGCAGCCCCACCCAAGCGGGCGGAGGCTCACCCCTCCACTTT
CDR3aa: CASSPTQAGGGSPLHF

d_gene: .
v_gene: TRBV13
abundance: few
j_gene: TRBJ2-2
CDR3nt: TGTGCCAGCAGCTCGGAAAATGGCGGGGAGCTGTTTTTT
CDR3aa: CASSSENGGELFF

d_gene: TRBD1
v_gene: TRBV29-1
abundance: few
j_gene: TRBJ2-3
CDR3nt: TGCAGCGTGGCTCGACAGGGACCCCGCACAGATACGCAGTATTTT
CDR3aa: CSVARQGPRTDTQYF

d_gene: .
v_gene: TRBV19
abundance: .
j_gene: TRBJ1-4
CDR3nt: TGTGCCAGTAGTATTCGGCCAGCAAACGACCCAGGGGTACTGTTTTTT
CDR3aa: CASSIRPANDPGVLFF

d_gene: TRBD1
v_gene: TRBV4-3
abundance: once
j_gene: TRBJ2-2
CDR3nt: TGCGCCAGCAGCCAAAAAAAACCGGGACAGGGGGCGATGGAGGCCGGGGAGCTGTTTTTT
CDR3aa: CASSQKKPGQGAMEAGELFF

d_gene: TRBD2
v_gene: TRBV5-4
abundance: .
j_gene: TRBJ2-1
CDR3nt: TGTGCCAGCATCGCCGGGACTAGCGGGAGACATGAGCAGTTCTTC
CDR3aa: CASIAGTSGRHEQFF

d_gene: .
v_gene: TRBV7-9
abundance: .
j_gene: TRBJ2-7
CDR3nt: TGTGCCAGCGGCCCCGGGACACCATCCTACGAGCAGTACTTC
CDR3aa: CASGPGTPSYEQYF

d_gene: .
v_gene: TRBV7-2
abundance: few
j_gene: TRBJ2-5
CDR3nt: TGTGCCAGCAGAATACAAGAGACCCAGTACTTC
CDR3aa: CASRIQETQYF

d_gene: TRBD2
v_gene: TRBV7-8
abundance: .
j_gene: TRBJ2-1
CDR3nt: TGTGCCAGCAGCGGCACTAGCGGGAGGGTAAATGAGCAGTTCTTC
CDR3aa: CASSGTSGRVNEQFF

d_gene: .
v_gene: TRBV9
abundance: .
j_gene: TRBJ2-1
CDR3nt: TGTGCCAGCAGCTTAAGGACTACACCGTCGGGGGAGCAGTTCTTC
CDR3aa: CASSLRTTPSGEQFF

d_gene: .
v_gene: TRBV20-1
abundance: few
j_gene: TRBJ2-1
CDR3nt: TGCAGTGCCATTGAAAGCTCCTACAATGAGCAGTTCTTC
CDR3aa: CSAIESSYNEQFF

d_gene: .
v_gene: TRBV10-1
abundance: .
j_gene: TRBJ2-7
CDR3nt: TGCGCCAGCAGTGAACTCAGGGGGGGCTCCTACGAGCAGTACTTC
CDR3aa: CASSELRGGSYEQYF

d_gene: TRBD1
v_gene: TRBV5-1
abundance: once
j_gene: TRBJ2-3
CDR3nt: TGCGCCAGCGCAGCTCTGGGGACAGGGGTTGGGGATACGCAGTATTTT
CDR3aa: CASAALGTGVGDTQYF

d_gene: TRBD1
v_gene: TRBV29-1
abundance: .
j_gene: TRBJ2-3
CDR3nt: TGCAGCGTGTCTACAGGGGGTCGTCGCACAGATACGCAGTATTTT
CDR3aa: CSVSTGGRRTDTQYF

d_gene: .
v_gene: TRBV7-9
abundance: many
j_gene: TRBJ1-1
CDR3nt: TGTGCCAGCAGAGGGAAAGACAGGATGAACACTGAAGCTTTCTTT
CDR3aa: CASRGKDRMNTEAFF

d_gene: TRBD2
v_gene: TRBV5-1
abundance: few
j_gene: TRBJ2-1
CDR3nt: TGCGCCAGCAGCGGGGCTAGCGGGAGGTCCTACAATGAGCAGTTCTTC
CDR3aa: CASSGASGRSYNEQFF

d_gene: TRBD1
v_gene: TRBV5-1
abundance: few
j_gene: TRBJ2-3
CDR3nt: TGCGCCAGCAGCCCGGGACAGGGGGCGCACGATACGCAGTATTTT
CDR3aa: CASSPGQGAHDTQYF

d_gene: TRBD1
v_gene: TRBV2
abundance: few
j_gene: TRBJ2-5
CDR3nt: TGTGCCAGCGGATCAGGGGGCAAGACCCAGTACTTC
CDR3aa: CASGSGGKTQYF

d_gene: TRBD1
v_gene: TRBV11-2
abundance: few
j_gene: TRBJ2-7
CDR3nt: TGTGCCAGCAGCTCTGTTCCCGGGACAGCGAGGGAGCAGTACTTC
CDR3aa: CASSSVPGTAREQYF

d_gene: .
v_gene: TRBV12-3/TRBV12-4
abundance: few
j_gene: TRBJ2-1
CDR3nt: TGTGCCAGCAGTCCCCGATCTGGCCCCTCGGATGAGCAGTTCTTC
CDR3aa: CASSPRSGPSDEQFF

d_gene: .
v_gene: TRBV15
abundance: .
j_gene: TRBJ2-3
CDR3nt: TGTGCCACCAGCAACCAGAATACAGATACGCAGTATTTT
CDR3aa: CATSNQNTDTQYF

d_gene: .
v_gene: TRBV20-1
abundance: few
j_gene: TRBJ2-3
CDR3nt: TGCAGTGCTAGACTCCCAGATACGCAGTATTTT
CDR3aa: CSARLPDTQYF

d_gene: .
v_gene: TRBV20-1
abundance: .
j_gene: TRBJ1-2
CDR3nt: TGCAGTGCTAGAGGGGCAGGAAATGGCTACACCTTC
CDR3aa: CSARGAGNGYTF

d_gene: .
v_gene: TRBV12-3/TRBV12-4
abundance: few
j_gene: TRBJ2-2
CDR3nt: TGTGCCAGCAGTCCTCGGCCCGGGGAGCTGTTTTTT
CDR3aa: CASSPRPGELFF